The clone carrying this T cell receptor (beta chain) showed up just a few times. Its target is unknown. The CDR3 sequence is 13 residues long. Germline CDR1 SNHLY, CDR2 FYNNEI. The V and J ends lost 2 bases and 2 bases respectively, with 6 bases between them. The data were obtained in a study of a mutant IDH1 vaccine in newly diagnosed glioma. Whole-study context: Vaccination started 4-6 weeks after radiotherapy alone, or with temozolomide cycles. Patients' prior therapy spanned radiotherapy, temozolomide, or both; most underwent both.

Generated by immunoSEQ multiplex PCR, the TCRdb table keeps only in-frame clones and is missing some. The sample holds 110,000 or so clones, roughly 90% seen once. Study outcomes and limitations: Pseudoprogression seemingly bore no relation to changes in top peripheral T cell clonotypes.

Regarding time point: week 11, during vaccination. It was 300 ug of mutant IDH1 20-mer peptide that made up each vaccine dose, given with topical imiquimod. The receptor comes from a woman between 45 and 65 years old with glioma. Specimen: PBMCs, collected from a glioma patient whose treatment included an IDH1 peptide vaccine. This chain uses TRBV2 with TRBJ1-2, with unresolved D. The CDR3 DNA follows: TGTGCCAGCAGTGAACATCAGAACTATGGCTACACCTTC. Translating gives CASSEHQNYGYTF.